Shown below are 15 T cell receptor beta chains from a single sample sequenced in a study of blood T cell repertoires in COVID-19. Sequenced by immunoSEQ multiplex PCR; TCRdb stores in-frame clones only, minus some. The top ten clones hold around 8.2% of a sample with roughly 180,000 clones, about 86% of them seen once. Sequencing input: peripheral blood. These receptors originate from a man in his 60s with acute or convalescent COVID-19.

The V gene is TRBV19, the J gene TRBJ2-6; TRBD1 agrees at 7 bases. The CDR3 sequence is 16 residues long. The germline V gene encodes CDR1 LNHDA and CDR2 SQIVND (reference sequence). Unmatched junction bases numbered 6, after V lost 7 bases and J lost 0 bases. CDR3 nucleotides: TGTGCCAGTACCGTGGGACAGACCTCTGGGGCCAACGTCCTGACTTTC. Amino acid sequence: CASTVGQTSGANVLTF.

The V and J genes are TRBV27 and TRBJ1-2; 8 bases line up with TRBD1. The germline V gene has CDR1 MNHEY and CDR2 SMNVEV (reference sequence). CDR3 size: 15 residues. The ends lost 5 bases at V and 7 bases at J; junction bases unmatched: 12. The CDR3 loop is CASSLVPGQVRGYTF. Written as DNA, the CDR3 is TGTGCCAGCAGTCTCGTCCCGGGACAGGTCCGTGGCTACACCTTC.

V gene TRBV7-8 combines with J gene TRBJ1-5; no clear D. The CDR3 is made up of 14 amino acids. Germline V gene data show CDR1 as SGHVS and CDR2 as FQNEAQ. The V end was cut by 1 base, the J end by 0 bases, with 4 bases between. The CDR3 protein is CASSLVISNQPQHF. The CDR3 coding sequence is TGTGCCAGCAGCTTAGTAATTAGCAATCAGCCCCAGCATTTT.

V is TRBV6-1 and J is TRBJ1-3; maybe TRBD1 (6 bases). The germline V gene has CDR1 MNHNS and CDR2 SASEGT. With 1 base removed from V and 4 bases from J, the gap between germline ends came to 14 bases. The CDR3 length is 16 residues. The chain's CDR3 is CASSEVDRLAGNTIYF. Here the CDR3 DNA reads TGTGCCAGCAGTGAAGTTGACAGGTTGGCGGGAAACACCATATATTTT.

The CDR3 is CASRRLAGTDTQYF. CDR3 in DNA: TGTGCCAGTAGGCGACTAGCGGGCACAGATACGCAGTATTTT. V and J are TRBV19 and TRBJ2-3; TRBD2 matches at 9 bases. This CDR3 is 14 amino acids long. V lost 6 bases, J lost 1 base, and 2 bases stayed unmatched. Germline V gene data show CDR1 as LNHDA and CDR2 as SQIVND (reference sequence). Complete variable domain (other parts from reference TRBV19 and TRBJ2-3): DGGITQSPKYLFRKEGQNVTLSCEQNLNHDAMYWYRQDPGQGLRLIYYSQIVNDFQKGDIAEGYSVSREKKESFPLTVTSAQKNPTAFYLCASRRLAGTDTQYFGPGTRLTVL.

V usage is TRBV7-9 and J usage is TRBJ2-7; 12 bases are shared with TRBD2. The CDR3 is 15 residues long. The V gene's germline CDR1 is SEHNR and CDR2 FQNEAQ (reference sequence). The V segment lost 3 bases and the J segment 6 bases; nucleotides outside the gene matches: 6. As DNA, the CDR3 is TGTGCCAGCAGCTTTGCGACTAGCGGGGGACGCGAGCAGTACTTC. Its translation: CASSFATSGGREQYF.

V is TRBV29-1 and J is TRBJ2-1; 8 nucleotides align to TRBD2. After removal of 5 bases from V and 6 bases from J, the junction contained 3 bases not matched to a gene. This CDR3 spans 12 amino acids. From germline, CDR1 is SQVTM and CDR2 ANQGSEA. The CDR3 DNA reads TGCAGCGTTAGGACTAGCTCCAATGAGCAGTTCTTC. It encodes CSVRTSSNEQFF.

The rearrangement joins TRBV5-1 to TRBJ2-1, with D perhaps TRBD2 (6 bases). The CDR3 has 17 amino acids. With 0 bases removed from V and 3 bases from J, the gap between germline ends came to 16 bases. CDR1 and CDR2 (germline): SGHRS, YFSETQ. CDR3 in amino acids: CASSLGLGLASYNEQFF. The CDR3 coding sequence is TGCGCCAGCAGCTTGGGTCTGGGGCTAGCGAGCTACAATGAGCAGTTCTTC.

The chain uses TRBV28 and TRBJ1-3; 11 positions agree with TRBD1. V was clipped by 3 bases and J by 6 bases; unmatched bases: 7. Germline CDR1 is MDHEN and CDR2 is SYDVKM. This CDR3 has 16 amino acids. CDR3: CASSFSGQGALNTIYF. DNA for the CDR3: TGTGCCAGCAGTTTTTCTGGACAGGGGGCCTTAAACACCATATATTTT.

This clone was detected a few times. In nucleotides, the CDR3 is TGTGCCAGCAGCCAACTAGCGGGAACGAATGAGCAGTTCTTC. This gives the protein CASSQLAGTNEQFF. V and J are TRBV3-1 (or the pseudogene TRBV3-2) and TRBJ2-1, with 9 bases aligning to TRBD2. The CDR3 sequence is 14 residues long. The V gene end was trimmed by 2 bases and the J gene end by 7 bases; junction bases not matched to a gene: 3. CDR1 and CDR2 from the germline V gene are LGHDT and YNNKEL (reference sequence).

V gene TRBV19 combines with J gene TRBJ1-4; TRBD1 matches at 11 bases. The CDR3 runs to 14 residues. Losses at the gene ends were 9 bases for V and 7 bases for J; bases not matched to a gene: 7. Germline lookup yields CDR1 LNHDA and CDR2 SQIVND (reference sequence). The CDR3 bases are TGTGCCAGCGCTGGACAGGGGGCACGTGAAAAACTGTTTTTT. Translated: CASAGQGAREKLFF.

The J gene is TRBJ1-4, the V gene TRBV11-2; possible D gene TRBD1, 6 bases. Per the germline V gene, CDR1 is SGHAT and CDR2 is FQNNGV. There are 14 residues in the CDR3. V was trimmed by 1 base and J by 8 bases, leaving 11 bases between them. The CDR3 nucleotides are TGTGCCAGCAGCTTAGTAAGGGGGAGCGAAAAACTGTTTTTT. Its protein is CASSLVRGSEKLFF.

V gene TRBV7-3 combines with J gene TRBJ2-1, with D perhaps matching TRBD1 (6 bases). From germline, CDR1 is SGHTA and CDR2 FQGTGA. The CDR3 runs 14 residues. V was shortened by 4 bases and J by 1 base, with 8 bases between the two germline ends. The CDR3 bases are TGTGCCAGCAGCTCTGGACAGTCCTACAATGAGCAGTTCTTC. Protein product: CASSSGQSYNEQFF.

The chain has TRBV28 and TRBJ1-6; 8 nucleotides agree with TRBD1. CDR1 is MDHEN and CDR2 is SYDVKM in the germline V gene. This CDR3 has 15 residues. J lost 8 bases, V lost 5 bases, and 8 bases had no gene match. CDR3 loop: CASSPTGARYSPLHF. CDR3 DNA: TGTGCCAGCAGTCCGACAGGGGCCCGCTATTCACCCCTCCACTTT.

This chain links TRBV30 with TRBJ2-3; no clear D gene. Germline V gene data show CDR1 as GTSNPN and CDR2 as SVGIG (reference sequence). Trimming removed 0 bases from V and 9 bases from J, with 10 bases in between. CDR3 size: 12 residues. The CDR3 DNA follows: TGTGCCTGGAGTGTGGGCCCTTCAACGCAGTATTTT. Translated, it gives CAWSVGPSTQYF.